The T cell receptor beta chain under discussion was sequenced for a study of cytomegalovirus exposure and HLA in healthy donors. Study-level results: Donors belonging to an Asian-associated ancestry cluster reportedly showed fewer N-insertions in productive TCRs than the approximately 670-donor mean, according to what a later analysis found. In a later analysis, the majority of CMV-associated beta chains seemingly showed HLA restriction.

The V gene's germline CDR1 is MGHDK and CDR2 SYGVNS. Trimming at V came to 4 bases and at J to 11 bases, leaving 12 bases not matched to a gene. The CDR3 sequence is 14 residues long. Use of 60 Vbeta and 13 Jbeta primers characterized the PCR. TCRdb keeps only in-frame clones here, not all; method: immunoSEQ multiplex PCR. The sample records 150,000 to 200,000 clones, 86% being singletons. In regard to this clone: Antigen: not known.

This rearrangement joins TRBV25-1 to TRBJ2-5, with TRBD1 matching over 8 bases. Sequencing was done on a sample of PBMCs. This clonotype originated in a young woman in good health and CMV-seronegative. As DNA, the CDR3 is TGTGCCAGCAGTGTGGGGGGTACAGGGGGAATGCAGTACTTC. Translated, it gives CASSVGGTGGMQYF.